These 14 T cell receptor beta chains share one sample of origin, sequenced in a study of blood T cell repertoires in COVID-19. Profiling relied on immunoSEQ multiplex PCR, and the TCRdb table lists in-frame clones only, not all of them. The sample includes roughly 220,000 clones, around 86% of them seen just once. What was sequenced was peripheral blood. These receptors were taken from an elderly man with acute or convalescent COVID-19.

In its sample, this clone was seen a few times. This rearrangement joins TRBV27 to TRBJ1-1, with 7 bases fitting TRBD1. After removal of 8 bases from V and 6 bases from J, the junction contained 6 bases not matched to a gene. The CDR3 loop spans 12 amino acids. Germline CDR1 MNHEY, CDR2 SMNVEV (reference sequence). CDR3 region: CASYDRAAEAFF. The CDR3 DNA follows: TGTGCCAGCTACGACAGGGCGGCTGAAGCTTTCTTT.

This CDR3 reads CSVDYRGNYGYTF. The CDR3, as DNA: TGCAGCGTTGACTACAGGGGTAACTATGGCTACACCTTC. The chain recombines TRBV29-1 with TRBJ1-2; 7 positions agree with TRBD1. V trimming: 3 bases; J trimming: 1 base; junction bases outside the gene matches: 2. CDR1 and CDR2 from the germline V gene are SQVTM and ANQGSEA. This CDR3 comprises 13 residues.

The rearrangement uses TRBV5-4 and TRBJ2-1, with TRBD2 matching over 10 bases. CDR1 is SGHNT, CDR2 YYREEE, per germline (reference sequence). The CDR3 runs to 15 residues. V was pared by 1 base and J by 15 bases, with 13 bases of the junction left unmatched. The CDR3 loop reads CASSLNGLAGEPGFF. The CDR3 DNA sequence: TGTGCCAGCAGCTTGAACGGGCTAGCGGGGGAACCGGGGTTCTTC.

The gene calls are TRBV25-1 and TRBJ2-5; 8 bases align to TRBD1. The CDR3 has 14 residues. V was clipped by 3 bases and J by 5 bases; unmatched bases: 5. The germline CDR1 and CDR2 sequences are MGHDK and SYGVNS. CDR3 bases: TGTGCCAGCAGTGAGGCCAGGGGGCTGGAGACCCAGTACTTC. Encoded protein: CASSEARGLETQYF.

The DNA of the CDR3 is TGTGCCACCAGTGATTACTCAGGGTCCGGGGAGCTGTTTTTT. Translated: CATSDYSGSGELFF. The rearrangement joins TRBV24-1 to TRBJ2-2, with D possibly being TRBD1 (5 bases). V was cut by 2 bases and J by 6 bases, with 9 bases left in between. This CDR3 is 14 amino acids long. Germline values: CDR1 KGHDR, CDR2 SFDVKD.

The chain carries TRBV27 and TRBJ2-7; 13 nucleotides match TRBD2. Germline loops: CDR1 MNHEY, CDR2 SMNVEV (reference sequence). This CDR3 contains 15 residues. With 5 bases clipped from V and 4 bases from J, the junction kept 5 bases outside the gene matches. CDR3 DNA: TGTGCCAGCAGTCTACGACTAGCGGGAGGTTACGAGCAGTACTTC. This gives the protein CASSLRLAGGYEQYF.

This chain links TRBV6-5 with TRBJ2-7; possible D gene TRBD2, 5 bases. This CDR3 is built from 13 residues. Trimming shortened V by 5 bases and J by 5 bases, and 13 bases separated the two germline ends. CDR1 and CDR2 (germline): MNHEY, SVGAGI. CDR3 protein: CASSRTSVDEQYV. As DNA, the CDR3 is TGTGCCAGCAGTCGCACTAGTGTAGACGAGCAGTACGTC.

J is TRBJ1-2 and V is TRBV19; tentative D call: TRBD1 (5 bases). In germline, CDR1 is LNHDA, CDR2 SQIVND (reference sequence). The CDR3 contains 12 residues. Deletions cut 8 bases from V and 1 base from J, with 8 bases between. CDR3 nucleotides: TGTGCCAGTCAGGGAAATAACTATGGCTACACCTTC. Protein: CASQGNNYGYTF.

V usage is TRBV19 and J usage is TRBJ2-3, with TRBD2 identical over 8 bases. V gave up 3 bases and J gave up 5 bases; unmatched junction bases: 7. From germline, CDR1 is LNHDA and CDR2 SQIVND (reference sequence). The CDR3 sequence is 15 residues long. The CDR3 spells CASSISGTRKDTQYF. The CDR3 coding sequence is TGTGCCAGTAGTATCTCCGGGACTAGGAAAGATACGCAGTATTTT.

The chain carries TRBV12-2 and TRBJ2-4; the table names TRBD1, a call not compared with the DNA. TRBV12-2 is a known pseudogene. The CDR3 covers 18 residues. The CDR3, as DNA: TGTGCAAGTCGCTTAGCTCTGGCAGGGGTGATGGCCAAAAACATTCAGTACTTC. Amino acids: CASRLALAGVMAKNIQYF.

This chain links TRBV5-1 with TRBJ2-2; 7 nucleotides align to TRBD1. CDR1 is SGHRS and CDR2 is YFSETQ in the germline V gene. This CDR3 is 15 amino acids long. With V trimmed by 2 bases and J by 3 bases, 4 bases remained unmatched. The CDR3 loop is CASSFTGADTGELFF. The DNA of the CDR3 is TGCGCCAGCAGCTTCACAGGGGCAGACACCGGGGAGCTGTTTTTT. The whole variable domain, remainder taken from reference TRBV5-1 and TRBJ2-2, is KAGVTQTPRYLIKTRGQQVTLSCSPISGHRSVSWYQQTPGQGLQFLFEYFSETQRNKGNFPGRFSGRQFSNSRSEMNVSTLELGDSALYLCASSFTGADTGELFFGEGSRLTVL.

This clone was recorded a few times. The chain links TRBV3-1 (or the pseudogene TRBV3-2) to TRBJ1-2; D unclear. The V end was cut by 4 bases, the J end by 3 bases, with 9 bases between. Germline-derived CDR1 and CDR2 are LGHDT and YNNKEL (reference sequence). This CDR3 contains 13 residues. The CDR3 region has the DNA TGTGCCAGCAGCCCAACACAGTACTATGGCTACACCTTC. Translation gives CASSPTQYYGYTF.

V usage is TRBV6-5 and J usage is TRBJ2-7; 9 nucleotides agree with TRBD1. There are 15 residues in the CDR3. Germline V CDR1 and CDR2: MNHEY, SVGAGI. J was trimmed by 1 base and V by 5 bases; bases with no gene match: 6. CDR3 region: CASSPTGTGSYEQYV. CDR3 DNA: TGTGCCAGCAGTCCAACGGGGACAGGGTCCTACGAGCAGTACGTC.

The CDR3 spells CASSPQGAGTYEQYF. The CDR3 nucleotides are TGCGCCAGCAGTCCCCAGGGGGCAGGGACCTACGAGCAGTACTTC. The gene calls are TRBV10-2 and TRBJ2-7, with 8 bases fitting TRBD1. CDR3 length: 15 residues. With 5 bases clipped from V and 2 bases from J, the junction kept 8 bases outside the gene matches. Germline values: CDR1 WSHSY, CDR2 SAAADI.